The next 30 T cell receptor beta chains were all read from a single sample in a study of Graves' ophthalmopathy and Graves' hyperthyroidism. For repertoire sequencing, the TCR beta CDR3 regions were amplified from RNA transcripts. The workflow started with a first-round RT-PCR run with HTBI primers and then moved on to a second-round multiplex PCR. TCRdb re-called the multiplex PCR reads with MiXCR, one entry per CDR3 protein. This sample has approximately 150,000 distinct CDR3 sequences, with just under 40% found just once. What was sequenced was peripheral blood. The source is a man under 40 with Graves' ophthalmopathy.

In its sample, this clonotype was seen many times. The rearrangement uses TRBV6-2 or TRBV6-3 and TRBJ1-1; 9 nucleotides agree with TRBD1. Per the germline V gene, CDR1 is MNHEY and CDR2 is SVGEGT. Trimming removed 10 bases from V and 3 bases from J; junction bases left unmatched: 6. The CDR3 sequence is 13 residues long. CDR3 sequence reads: CATSTGGYTEAFF. The CDR3 DNA reads TGTGCCACCTCAACAGGGGGCTACACTGAAGCTTTCTTT.

Ten or more counts support this clonotype. This chain joins TRBV18 and TRBJ1-6, with a weak D call TRBD1 (5 bases). Germline loops: CDR1 KGHSH, CDR2 LQKENI. The CDR3 contains 15 residues. Trimming removed 3 bases at V and 6 bases at J, with 12 bases between. The CDR3 coding sequence is TGTGCCAGCTCACCCGGGACGATTACTAATTCACCCCTCCACTTT. Its protein is CASSPGTITNSPLHF.

This clonotype was detected many times. The chain has TRBV11-2 and TRBJ2-5; D may be TRBD1 (5 bases). Germline V CDR1 and CDR2: SGHAT, FQNNGV. This CDR3 region has 14 residues. V shed 3 bases and J shed 5 bases, with 13 bases lying between them. The CDR3, as DNA: TGTGCCAGCAGCTTGCAGGGTTCTAGGGAGACCCAGTACTTC. This sequence encodes CASSLQGSRETQYF.

This clonotype was seen a few times. The genes are TRBV12-3 or TRBV12-4 and TRBJ2-5, with 9 bases identical to TRBD2. The CDR3 spans 14 residues. Trimming removed 5 bases from V and 3 bases from J; junction bases left unmatched: 4. CDR3 sequence reads: CASSQVAGEETQYF. The CDR3 DNA reads TGTGCCAGCAGTCAGGTAGCGGGGGAAGAGACCCAGTACTTC.

This clonotype was counted many times. The V gene is TRBV6-5, the J gene TRBJ1-6; D remains ambiguous. The length of the CDR3 is 18 residues. The germline CDR1 and CDR2 sequences are MNHEY and SVGAGI. Deletions cut 0 bases from V and 0 bases from J, with 12 bases between. In nucleotides, the CDR3 is TGTGCCAGCAGTTACTCGATCCTCGTGAGCTCCTATAATTCACCCCTCCACTTT. Amino acids: CASSYSILVSSYNSPLHF.

This clonotype occurred many times. J is TRBJ1-1 and V is TRBV20-1, with 9 bases lining up with TRBD1. Unmatched junction bases numbered 5, after V lost 2 bases and J lost 1 base. Germline CDR1 DFQATT, CDR2 SNEGSKA (reference sequence). This CDR3 is 15 amino acids long. This chain's CDR3 is CSARPRTGANTEAFF. CDR3 bases: TGCAGTGCTAGACCCAGGACAGGGGCGAACACTGAAGCTTTCTTT.

CDR3: CASSLFAGLTEAFF. CDR3 DNA: TGCGCCAGCAGCTTATTCGCAGGGCTCACTGAAGCTTTCTTT. The chain joins TRBV5-1 to TRBJ1-1, with D possibly TRBD1 on 5 matching bases. Germline V gives CDR1 SGHRS, CDR2 YFSETQ. The CDR3 is made up of 14 amino acids. Trimming removed 2 bases at V and 4 bases at J, with 12 bases between.

This clonotype was counted many times. The V call is TRBV4-2, the J call TRBJ2-2; maybe TRBD2 (6 bases). This CDR3 spans 14 amino acids. The germline V gene encodes CDR1 LGHNA and CDR2 YNFKEQ. The germline V and J ends were trimmed by 4 bases and 6 bases, with 12 bases remaining between them. DNA for the CDR3: TGTGCCAGCAGCCGAGGAGGGCCCTCCGGGGAGCTGTTTTTT. Protein sequence: CASSRGGPSGELFF.

The chain employs TRBV7-8 and TRBJ2-5; unclear D gene. This CDR3 is 12 amino acids long. Trimming left V 5 bases short and J 5 bases short, with 9 bases between. The V gene's germline CDR1 is SGHVS and CDR2 FQNEAQ. The CDR3 region has the DNA TGTGCCAGCAGCCTAAATCGCGAGACCCAGTACTTC. Its translation is CASSLNRETQYF.

This clonotype was found many times. The V and J genes are TRBV28 and TRBJ2-7; D perhaps matches TRBD2 (6 bases). Germline V gene lookup returns CDR1 MDHEN and CDR2 SYDVKM. The length of the CDR3 is 13 residues. Trimming took 6 bases from V and 4 from J, leaving 13 bases between them. CDR3 amino acids: CASRPGRGYEQYF. The CDR3 DNA is TGTGCCAGCAGGCCGGGTCGGGGGTACGAGCAGTACTTC.

At least ten counts were recorded for this clonotype. This chain links TRBV28 with TRBJ1-1; D remains ambiguous. The CDR3 is 13 residues long. V shed 4 bases and J shed 2 bases, with 8 bases lying between them. Looked up from germline, CDR1 is MDHEN and CDR2 is SYDVKM. This CDR3 is CASSSRINTEAFF. As DNA, the CDR3 is TGTGCCAGCAGTTCTCGGATCAACACTGAAGCTTTCTTT.

The chain uses TRBV30 and TRBJ2-7; 9 bases line up with TRBD2. CDR1 is GTSNPN and CDR2 is SVGIG in the germline V gene (reference sequence). The V and J ends lost 7 bases and 0 bases, in that order; junction bases with no gene match: 7. The CDR3 length is 14 residues. Here the CDR3 reads CASTSGWSSYEQYF. DNA for the CDR3: TGTGCCTCCACTAGCGGGTGGAGCTCCTACGAGCAGTACTTC. Complete variable domain (other parts from reference TRBV30 and TRBJ2-7): SQTIHQWPATLVQPVGSPLSLECTVEGTSNPNLYWYRQAAGRGLQLLFYSVGIGQISSEVPQNLSASRPQDRQFILSSKKLLLSDSGFYLCASTSGWSSYEQYFGPGTRLTVT.

The chain has TRBV12-3 or TRBV12-4 and TRBJ2-7; 9 bases fit TRBD2. The junction had 9 bases not matched to a gene; V was cut back by 5 bases and J by 4 bases. CDR3 length: 15 amino acids. CDR3 nucleotides: TGTGCCAGCAGTCCCCGGGATAGCGGGAGATACGAGCAGTACTTC. Its protein is CASSPRDSGRYEQYF.

This clonotype was seen a single time. V is TRBV6-1 and J is TRBJ1-1; 8 bases line up with TRBD1. The V and J ends lost 6 bases and 5 bases, in that order; junction bases with no gene match: 8. The CDR3 covers 14 residues. Germline V gives CDR1 MNHNS, CDR2 SASEGT. The CDR3 reads CASRKQGDGTEAFF. The DNA for the CDR3 is TGTGCCAGCAGGAAACAGGGGGACGGGACTGAAGCTTTCTTT.

This clonotype showed up many times. The chain carries TRBV6-5 and TRBJ2-7; D uncertain. V was clipped by 0 bases and J by 3 bases, with 6 bases between them. CDR3 length equals 13 residues. Per the germline V gene, CDR1 is MNHEY and CDR2 is SVGAGI. The CDR3 DNA sequence: TGTGCCAGCAGTTACTCACGCAGCTACGAGCAGTACTTC. Translated, it gives CASSYSRSYEQYF.

This clonotype was seen a handful of times. The chain is built from TRBV27 and TRBJ2-1; 9 nucleotides match TRBD2. The CDR3 totals 15 residues. With 2 bases clipped from V and 8 bases from J, the junction kept 7 bases outside the gene matches. CDR1 and CDR2 (germline): MNHEY, SMNVEV (reference sequence). The CDR3: CASSLGLAGIDEQFF. In nucleotides, the CDR3 is TGTGCCAGCAGTTTAGGTCTAGCGGGAATTGATGAGCAGTTCTTC.

The chain uses TRBV11-2 and TRBJ2-5; 11 nucleotides align to TRBD1. CDR3 size: 16 residues. Trimming at V came to 5 bases and at J to 1 base, leaving 6 bases not matched to a gene. Germline-derived CDR1 and CDR2 are SGHAT and FQNNGV. The CDR3 region is CASSRPGQGVQETQYF. The CDR3 DNA follows: TGTGCCAGCAGCCGACCGGGACAGGGGGTCCAAGAGACCCAGTACTTC.

In its sample, this clonotype is medium-sized. This chain joins TRBV12-3 or TRBV12-4 and TRBJ1-5; a possible D gene is TRBD1 (6 bases). The CDR3 has 12 amino acids. With 8 bases removed from V and 7 bases from J, the gap between germline ends came to 12 bases. CDR3 DNA sequence: TGTGCCAGCTCAACCCAGGGGCAGCCCCAGCATTTT. Amino acids: CASSTQGQPQHF.

The rearrangement joins TRBV28 to TRBJ1-5, with D unresolved. The germline V and J ends were trimmed by 6 bases and 7 bases, with 19 bases remaining between them. CDR3 length: 15 amino acids. Germline CDR1 reads MDHEN; CDR2 reads SYDVKM. As DNA, the CDR3 is TGTGCCAGCAGCACCCGCCCTTATGACGGGCAGCCCCAGCATTTT. It translates to CASSTRPYDGQPQHF.

The chain has TRBV28 and TRBJ2-7; 10 nucleotides align to TRBD1. The ends lost 6 bases at V and 3 bases at J; junction bases unmatched: 8. Looked up from germline, CDR1 is MDHEN and CDR2 is SYDVKM. The CDR3 sequence is 15 residues long. DNA for the CDR3: TGTGCCAGCAGGGGCGACAGGGACAGGGGCTACGAGCAGTACTTC. Its translation is CASRGDRDRGYEQYF.

This clonotype showed up many times. The chain combines TRBV7-3 with TRBJ1-1, with no clear D. V dropped 4 bases and J dropped 6 bases, with 12 bases sitting between them. The CDR3 covers 13 residues. Germline V CDR1 and CDR2: SGHTA, FQGTGA. The CDR3 reads CASSSSVRAEAFF. The CDR3 nucleotides are TGTGCCAGCAGCTCCTCTGTGAGGGCTGAAGCTTTCTTT. Variable domain in full (rest from reference TRBV7-3 and TRBJ1-1): GAGVSQTPSNKVTEKGKYVELRCDPISGHTALYWYRQSLGQGPEFLIYFQGTGAADDSGLPNDRFFAVRPEGSVSTLKIQRTERGDSAVYLCASSSSVRAEAFFGQGTRLTVV.

The rearrangement joins TRBV30 to TRBJ1-2; no definite D call. The V end was cut by 2 bases, the J end by 7 bases, with 17 bases between. The CDR3 length is 14 residues. CDR1 and CDR2 from the germline V gene are GTSNPN and SVGIG (reference sequence). CDR3 DNA sequence: TGTGCCTGGAGTAACGAGGGCTTGTGGGCTGGCTACACCTTC. Translated: CAWSNEGLWAGYTF. Complete variable domain (other parts from reference TRBV30 and TRBJ1-2): SQTIHQWPATLVQPVGSPLSLECTVEGTSNPNLYWYRQAAGRGLQLLFYSVGIGQISSEVPQNLSASRPQDRQFILSSKKLLLSDSGFYLCAWSNEGLWAGYTFGSGTRLTVV.

The rearrangement links TRBV12-3 or TRBV12-4 to TRBJ2-7; D gene ambiguous. V gave up 4 bases and J gave up 0 bases, with 7 bases separating them. The CDR3 runs 13 residues. The CDR3 loop reads CASSWVASYEQYF. CDR3 DNA: TGTGCCAGCAGTTGGGTTGCCTCCTACGAGCAGTACTTC.

This clonotype was picked up many times. V is TRBV6-2 or TRBV6-3 and J is TRBJ1-5; D remains ambiguous. V was cut by 0 bases and J by 13 bases, with 16 bases left in between. The CDR3 length is 14 residues. Germline V CDR1 and CDR2: MNHEY, SVGEGT. The CDR3 region is CASSYSIPPGYQHF. In DNA, the CDR3 is TGTGCCAGCAGTTACTCGATCCCCCCCGGCTATCAGCATTTT.

The V call is TRBV6-2 or TRBV6-3, the J call TRBJ1-2; TRBD1 might be the D (5 bases). This CDR3 contains 14 residues. Germline-derived CDR1 and CDR2 are MNHEY and SVGEGT. V was pared by 5 bases and J by 0 bases, with 10 bases between. This CDR3 is CASSPVGANYGYTF. CDR3 DNA sequence: TGTGCCAGCAGTCCGGTGGGGGCTAACTATGGCTACACCTTC.

This clonotype was observed many times. The chain employs TRBV30 and TRBJ1-5, with a tentative D call TRBD1 (5 bases). Per germline, CDR1 GTSNPN and CDR2 SVGIG (reference sequence). V was shortened by 4 bases and J by 7 bases, with 14 bases between the two germline ends. The CDR3 is made up of 13 amino acids. The CDR3 nucleotides are TGTGCCTGGACCCCGGGGGGGAGCCAGCCCCAGCATTTT. It translates to CAWTPGGSQPQHF.

V and J are TRBV28 and TRBJ2-7; the D is unclear. The CDR3 contains 15 residues. Germline CDR1 MDHEN, CDR2 SYDVKM. V was clipped by 3 bases and J by 6 bases, with 18 bases between them. CDR3 coding DNA: TGTGCCAGCAGTTTTATTCAGAGCCTAGAGTCCGAGCAGTACTTC. Its translation is CASSFIQSLESEQYF.

This rearrangement joins TRBV20-1 to TRBJ2-5, with 8 bases aligning to TRBD2. The CDR3 has 14 residues. V was pared by 3 bases and J by 5 bases, with 8 bases of the junction left unmatched. From germline, CDR1 is DFQATT and CDR2 SNEGSKA (reference sequence). Here the CDR3 reads CSASGGAVDETQYF. DNA for the CDR3: TGCAGTGCTAGCGGGGGGGCCGTGGATGAGACCCAGTACTTC.

The count of this clonotype is one. The CDR3 spells CASSLDAPMTLAKNIQYF. The DNA for the CDR3 is TGTGCCAGCAGTTTAGACGCCCCGATGACACTAGCCAAAAACATTCAGTACTTC. V usage is TRBV12-3 or TRBV12-4 and J usage is TRBJ2-4; D is uncertain. This CDR3 is 18 amino acids long. Trimming removed 1 base from V and 0 bases from J, with 16 bases in between.

The V call is TRBV19, the J call TRBJ1-5; D ambiguous. Trimming took 7 bases from V and 5 from J, leaving 18 bases between them. Per germline, CDR1 LNHDA and CDR2 SQIVND (reference sequence). The CDR3 loop spans 15 amino acids. CDR3 nucleotide sequence: TGTGCCAGTAAAGACGACGGGCTCTTTTATCAGCCCCAGCATTTT. It encodes CASKDDGLFYQPQHF.